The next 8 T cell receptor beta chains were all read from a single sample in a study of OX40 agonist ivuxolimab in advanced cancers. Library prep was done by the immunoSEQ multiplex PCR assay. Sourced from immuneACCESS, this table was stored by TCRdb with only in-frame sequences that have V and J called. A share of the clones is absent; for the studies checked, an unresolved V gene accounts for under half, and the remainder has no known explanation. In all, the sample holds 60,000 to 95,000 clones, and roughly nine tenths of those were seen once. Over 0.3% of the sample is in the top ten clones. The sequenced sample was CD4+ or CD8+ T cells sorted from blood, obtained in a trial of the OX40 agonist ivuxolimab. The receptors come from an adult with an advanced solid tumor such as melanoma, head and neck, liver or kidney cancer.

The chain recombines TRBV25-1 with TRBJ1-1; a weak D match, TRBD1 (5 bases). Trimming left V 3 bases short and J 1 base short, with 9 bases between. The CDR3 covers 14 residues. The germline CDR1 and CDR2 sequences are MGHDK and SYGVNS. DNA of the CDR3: TGTGCCAGCAGTGAGGCAGGGACGAACACTGAAGCTTTCTTT. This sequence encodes CASSEAGTNTEAFF.

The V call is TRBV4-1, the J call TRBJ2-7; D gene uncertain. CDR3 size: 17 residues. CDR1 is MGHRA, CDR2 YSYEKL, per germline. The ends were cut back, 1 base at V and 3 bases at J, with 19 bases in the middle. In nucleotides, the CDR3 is TGCGCCAGCAGCCAAGGTCCTCGGAGTATAGGTGGCTACGAGCAGTACTTC. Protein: CASSQGPRSIGGYEQYF.

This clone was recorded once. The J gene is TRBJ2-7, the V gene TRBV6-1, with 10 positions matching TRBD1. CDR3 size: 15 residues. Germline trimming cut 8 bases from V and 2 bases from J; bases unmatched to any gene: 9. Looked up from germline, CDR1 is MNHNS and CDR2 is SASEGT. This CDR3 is CASGGTGDITYEQYF. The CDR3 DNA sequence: TGTGCCAGCGGGGGGACAGGGGATATTACCTACGAGCAGTACTTC.

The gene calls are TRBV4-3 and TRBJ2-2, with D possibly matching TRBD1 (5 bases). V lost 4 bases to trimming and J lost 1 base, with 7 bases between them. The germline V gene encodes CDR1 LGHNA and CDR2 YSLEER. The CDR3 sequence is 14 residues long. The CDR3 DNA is TGCGCCAGCAGCCGAACAGGGAACACCGGGGAGCTGTTTTTT. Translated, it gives CASSRTGNTGELFF.

DNA for the CDR3: TGTGCCAGCAGCGTAGCGGGAGGGCCCTACAATGAGCAGTTCTTC. Residues: CASSVAGGPYNEQFF. This chain uses TRBV9 with TRBJ2-1, with TRBD2 identical over 8 bases. CDR3 length: 15 residues. From germline, CDR1 is SGDLS and CDR2 YYNGEE. V shed 0 bases and J 2 bases; nucleotides not matched to a gene: 1.

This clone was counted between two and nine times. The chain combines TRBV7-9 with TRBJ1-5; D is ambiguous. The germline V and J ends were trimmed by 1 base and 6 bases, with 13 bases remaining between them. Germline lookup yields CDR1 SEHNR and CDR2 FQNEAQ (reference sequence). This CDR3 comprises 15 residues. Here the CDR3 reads CASSLGGPSTQPQHF. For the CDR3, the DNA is TGTGCCAGCAGCTTAGGAGGCCCGTCCACTCAGCCCCAGCATTTT.

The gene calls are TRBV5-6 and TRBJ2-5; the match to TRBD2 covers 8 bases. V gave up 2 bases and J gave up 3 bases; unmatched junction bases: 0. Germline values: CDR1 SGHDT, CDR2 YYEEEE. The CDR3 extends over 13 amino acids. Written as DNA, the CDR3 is TGTGCCAGCAGCTTTAGCGGGGAAGAGACCCAGTACTTC. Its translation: CASSFSGEETQYF.

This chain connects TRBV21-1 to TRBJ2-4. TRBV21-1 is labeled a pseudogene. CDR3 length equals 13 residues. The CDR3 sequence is CASSNGPLNIQYF. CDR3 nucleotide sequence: TGTGCCAGCAGCAACGGCCCGTTAAACATTCAGTACTTC.